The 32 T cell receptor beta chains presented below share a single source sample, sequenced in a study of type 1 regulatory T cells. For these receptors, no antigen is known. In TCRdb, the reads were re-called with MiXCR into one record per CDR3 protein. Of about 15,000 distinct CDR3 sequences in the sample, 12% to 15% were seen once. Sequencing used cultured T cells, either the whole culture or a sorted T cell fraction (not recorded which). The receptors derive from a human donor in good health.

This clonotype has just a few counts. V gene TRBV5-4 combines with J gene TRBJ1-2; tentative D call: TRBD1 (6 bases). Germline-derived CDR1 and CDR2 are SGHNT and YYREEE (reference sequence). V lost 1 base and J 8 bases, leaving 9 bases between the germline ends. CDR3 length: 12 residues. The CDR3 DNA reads TGTGCCAGCAGCTTGAGGGGGATGGGCTACACCTTC. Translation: CASSLRGMGYTF.

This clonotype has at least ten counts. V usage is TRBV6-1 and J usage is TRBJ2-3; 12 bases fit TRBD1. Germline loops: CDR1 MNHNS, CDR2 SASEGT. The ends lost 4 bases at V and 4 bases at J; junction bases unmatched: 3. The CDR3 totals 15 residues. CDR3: CASSVGQGASDTQYF. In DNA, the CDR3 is TGTGCCAGCAGTGTGGGACAGGGGGCTTCAGATACGCAGTATTTT.

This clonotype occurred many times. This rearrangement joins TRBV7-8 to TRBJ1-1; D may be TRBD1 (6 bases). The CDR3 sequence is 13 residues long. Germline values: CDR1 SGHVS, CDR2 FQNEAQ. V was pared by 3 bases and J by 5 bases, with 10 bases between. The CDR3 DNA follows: TGTGCCAGCAGCTTGAGAGGGGGTACTGAAGCTTTCTTT. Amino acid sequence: CASSLRGGTEAFF.

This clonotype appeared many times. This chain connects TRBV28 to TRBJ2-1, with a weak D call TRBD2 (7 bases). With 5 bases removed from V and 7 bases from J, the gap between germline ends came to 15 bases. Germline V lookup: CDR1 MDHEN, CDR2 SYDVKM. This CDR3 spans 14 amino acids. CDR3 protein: CASSPQGGGNEQFF. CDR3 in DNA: TGTGCCAGCAGTCCCCAGGGAGGGGGAAATGAGCAGTTCTTC.

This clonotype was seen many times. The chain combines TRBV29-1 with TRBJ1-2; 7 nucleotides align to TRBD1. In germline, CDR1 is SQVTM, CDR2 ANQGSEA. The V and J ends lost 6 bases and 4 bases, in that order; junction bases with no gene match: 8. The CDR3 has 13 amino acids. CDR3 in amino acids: CSVSTGMGYGYTF. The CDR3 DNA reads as TGCAGCGTGTCGACAGGGATGGGCTATGGCTACACCTTC.

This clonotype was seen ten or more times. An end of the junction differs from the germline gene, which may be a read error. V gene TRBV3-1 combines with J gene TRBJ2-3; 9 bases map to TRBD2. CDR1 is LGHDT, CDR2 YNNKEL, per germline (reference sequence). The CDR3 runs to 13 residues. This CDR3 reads CASSPGTSPTAIF. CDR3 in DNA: TGTGCCAGCAGCCCAGGGACTAGCCCCACGGCCATTTTT.

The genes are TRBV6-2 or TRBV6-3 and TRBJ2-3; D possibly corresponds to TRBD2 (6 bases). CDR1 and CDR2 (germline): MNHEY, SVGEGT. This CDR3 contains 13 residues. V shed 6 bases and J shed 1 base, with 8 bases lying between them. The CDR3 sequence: CASRGGGTDTQYF. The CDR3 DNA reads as TGTGCCAGCAGAGGAGGGGGCACAGATACGCAGTATTTT.

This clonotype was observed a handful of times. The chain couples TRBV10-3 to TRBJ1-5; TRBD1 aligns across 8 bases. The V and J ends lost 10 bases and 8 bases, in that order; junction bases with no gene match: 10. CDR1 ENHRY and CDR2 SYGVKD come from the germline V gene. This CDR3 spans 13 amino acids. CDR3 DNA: TGTGCCACGGTGGACAGGGCCTTTGAGCCCCAGCATTTT. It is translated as CATVDRAFEPQHF.

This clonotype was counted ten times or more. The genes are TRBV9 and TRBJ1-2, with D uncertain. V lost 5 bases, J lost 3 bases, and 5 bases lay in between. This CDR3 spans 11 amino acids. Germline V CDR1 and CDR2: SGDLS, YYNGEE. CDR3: CASSRDYGYTF. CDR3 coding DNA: TGTGCCAGCAGTCGGGACTATGGCTACACCTTC. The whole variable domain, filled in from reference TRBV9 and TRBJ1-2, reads DSGVTQTPKHLITATGQRVTLRCSPRSGDLSVYWYQQSLDQGLQFLIQYYNGEERAKGNILERFSAQQFPDLHSELNLSSLELGDSALYFCASSRDYGYTFGSGTRLTVV.

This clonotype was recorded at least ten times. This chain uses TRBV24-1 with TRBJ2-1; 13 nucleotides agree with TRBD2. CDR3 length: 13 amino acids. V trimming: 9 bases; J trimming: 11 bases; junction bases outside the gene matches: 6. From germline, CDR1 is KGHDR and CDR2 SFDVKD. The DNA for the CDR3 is TGTGCCACCGGACCCGGGACTAGCGGGAAGCAGTTCTTC. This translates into CATGPGTSGKQFF.

This CDR3 is CASGTFPYNEQFF. CDR3 nucleotides: TGTGCCAGCGGGACCTTCCCCTACAATGAGCAGTTCTTC. The genes are TRBV3-1 and TRBJ2-1, with D perhaps given as TRBD1 or TRBD2 (5 bases each). Germline-derived CDR1 and CDR2 are LGHDT and YNNKEL (reference sequence). Trimming left V 8 bases short and J 2 bases short, with 10 bases between. CDR3 length equals 13 residues.

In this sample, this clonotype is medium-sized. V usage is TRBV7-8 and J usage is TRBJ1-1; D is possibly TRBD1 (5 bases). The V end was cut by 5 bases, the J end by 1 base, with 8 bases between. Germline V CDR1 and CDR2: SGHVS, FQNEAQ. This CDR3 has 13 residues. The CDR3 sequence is CASSQQANTEAFF. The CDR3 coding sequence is TGTGCCAGCAGCCAACAGGCGAACACTGAAGCTTTCTTT.

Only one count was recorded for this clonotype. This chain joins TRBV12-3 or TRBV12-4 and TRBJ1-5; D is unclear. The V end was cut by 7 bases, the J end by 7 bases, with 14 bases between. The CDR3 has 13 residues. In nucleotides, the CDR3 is TGTGCCAGCACCTACTCTCCCCGACAGCCCCAGCATTTT. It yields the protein CASTYSPRQPQHF.

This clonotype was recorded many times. This CDR3 is CASSHRRTSAGNEQFF. The CDR3 DNA sequence: TGCGCCAGCAGCCACAGAAGGACTAGCGCCGGGAATGAGCAGTTCTTC. The V gene is TRBV4-1, the J gene TRBJ2-1; 9 positions match TRBD2. The CDR3 sequence is 16 residues long. The germline V gene has CDR1 MGHRA and CDR2 YSYEKL. Trimming at V came to 3 bases and at J to 7 bases, leaving 10 bases not matched to a gene.

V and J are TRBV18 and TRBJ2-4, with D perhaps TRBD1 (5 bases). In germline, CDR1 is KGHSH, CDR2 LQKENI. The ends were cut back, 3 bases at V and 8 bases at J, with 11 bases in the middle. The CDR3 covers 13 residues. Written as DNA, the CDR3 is TGTGCCAGCTCACCTTACAGGTGGGACATTCAGTACTTC. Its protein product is CASSPYRWDIQYF. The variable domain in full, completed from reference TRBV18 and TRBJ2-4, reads NAGVMQNPRHLVRRRGQEARLRCSPMKGHSHVYWYRQLPEEGLKFMVYLQKENIIDESGMPKERFSAEFPKEGPSILRIQQVVRGDSAAYFCASSPYRWDIQYFGAGTRLSVL.

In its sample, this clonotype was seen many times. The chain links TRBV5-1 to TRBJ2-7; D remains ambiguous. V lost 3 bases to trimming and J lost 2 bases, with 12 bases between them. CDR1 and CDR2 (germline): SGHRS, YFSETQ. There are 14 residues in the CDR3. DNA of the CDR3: TGCGCCAGCAGCTCGGCGGCACCTACCTACGAGCAGTACTTC. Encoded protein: CASSSAAPTYEQYF.

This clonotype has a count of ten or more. The CDR3 sequence: CASSSGFQPQHF. CDR3 DNA: TGTGCCAGCAGTTCGGGTTTCCAGCCCCAGCATTTT. The chain carries TRBV12-3 or TRBV12-4 and TRBJ1-5; no firm D call. The V end was cut by 4 bases, the J end by 7 bases, with 8 bases between. This CDR3 spans 12 amino acids.

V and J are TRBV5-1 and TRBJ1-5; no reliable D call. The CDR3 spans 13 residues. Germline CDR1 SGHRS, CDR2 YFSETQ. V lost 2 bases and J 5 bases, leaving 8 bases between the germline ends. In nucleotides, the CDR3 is TGCGCCAGCAGCTTAGGACCGGATCAGCCCCAGCATTTT. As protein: CASSLGPDQPQHF. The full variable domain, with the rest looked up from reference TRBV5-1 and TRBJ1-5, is KAGVTQTPRYLIKTRGQQVTLSCSPISGHRSVSWYQQTPGQGLQFLFEYFSETQRNKGNFPGRFSGRQFSNSRSEMNVSTLELGDSALYLCASSLGPDQPQHFGDGTRLSIL.

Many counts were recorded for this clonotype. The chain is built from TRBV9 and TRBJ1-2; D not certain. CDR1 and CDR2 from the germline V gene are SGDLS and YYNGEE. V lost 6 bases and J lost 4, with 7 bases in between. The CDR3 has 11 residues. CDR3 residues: CASNTFYGYTF. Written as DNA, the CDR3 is TGTGCCAGCAACACATTCTATGGCTACACCTTC.

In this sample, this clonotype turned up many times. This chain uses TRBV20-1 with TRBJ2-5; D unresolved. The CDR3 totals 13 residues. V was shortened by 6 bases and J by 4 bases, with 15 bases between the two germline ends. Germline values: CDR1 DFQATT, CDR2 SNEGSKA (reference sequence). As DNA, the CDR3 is TGCAGTGCCGCGGCCCCCGTAGGAGAGACCCAGTACTTC. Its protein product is CSAAAPVGETQYF.

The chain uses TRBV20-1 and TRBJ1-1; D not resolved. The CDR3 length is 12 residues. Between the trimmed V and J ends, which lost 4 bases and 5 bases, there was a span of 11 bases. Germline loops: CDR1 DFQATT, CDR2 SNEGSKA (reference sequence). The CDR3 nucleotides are TGCAGTGCTACCGACCGGAGGACTGAAGCTTTCTTT. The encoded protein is CSATDRRTEAFF.

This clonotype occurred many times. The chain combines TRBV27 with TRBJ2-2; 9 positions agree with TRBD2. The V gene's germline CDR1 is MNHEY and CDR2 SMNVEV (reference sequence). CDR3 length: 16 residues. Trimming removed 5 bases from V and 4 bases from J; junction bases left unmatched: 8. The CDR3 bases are TGTGCCAGCAGTGTGAGGCGGGAGGGCAGCACCGGGGAGCTGTTTTTT. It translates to CASSVRREGSTGELFF.

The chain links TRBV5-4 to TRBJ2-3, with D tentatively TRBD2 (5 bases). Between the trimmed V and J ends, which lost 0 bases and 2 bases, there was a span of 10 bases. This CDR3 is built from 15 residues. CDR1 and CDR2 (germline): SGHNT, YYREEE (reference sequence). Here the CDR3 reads CASSLASGYTDTQYF. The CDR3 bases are TGTGCCAGCAGCTTGGCCAGCGGATACACAGATACGCAGTATTTT.

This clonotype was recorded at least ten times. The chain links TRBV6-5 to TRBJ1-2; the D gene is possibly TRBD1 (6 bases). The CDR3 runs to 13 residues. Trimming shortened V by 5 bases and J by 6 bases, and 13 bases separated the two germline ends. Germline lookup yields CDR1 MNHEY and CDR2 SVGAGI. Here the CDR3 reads CASSTSRTDGYTF. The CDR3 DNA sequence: TGTGCCAGCAGTACATCAAGGACAGATGGCTACACCTTC.

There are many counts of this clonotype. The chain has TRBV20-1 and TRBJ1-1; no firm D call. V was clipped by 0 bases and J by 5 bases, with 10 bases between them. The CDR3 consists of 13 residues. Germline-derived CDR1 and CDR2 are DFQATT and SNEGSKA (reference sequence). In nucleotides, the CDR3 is TGCAGTGCTAGAGATTATGCCTGGACTGAAGCTTTCTTT. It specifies CSARDYAWTEAFF.

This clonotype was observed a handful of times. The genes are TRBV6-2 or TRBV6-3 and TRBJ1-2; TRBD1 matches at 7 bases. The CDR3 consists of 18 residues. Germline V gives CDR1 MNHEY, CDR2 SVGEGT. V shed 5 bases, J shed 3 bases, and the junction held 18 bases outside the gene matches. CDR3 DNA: TGTGCCAGCAGTAGGGCCGGGACAGCATCTTTCTTCTACTATGGCTACACCTTC. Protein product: CASSRAGTASFFYYGYTF.

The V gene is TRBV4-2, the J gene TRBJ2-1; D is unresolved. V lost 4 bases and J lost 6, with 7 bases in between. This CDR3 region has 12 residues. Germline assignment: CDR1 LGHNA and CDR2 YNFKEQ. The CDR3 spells CASSRVRNEQFF. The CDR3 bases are TGTGCCAGCAGCCGGGTGCGCAATGAGCAGTTCTTC.

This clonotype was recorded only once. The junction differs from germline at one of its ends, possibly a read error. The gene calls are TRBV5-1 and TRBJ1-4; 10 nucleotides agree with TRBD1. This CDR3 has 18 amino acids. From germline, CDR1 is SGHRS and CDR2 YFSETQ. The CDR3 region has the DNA TGCGCCAGCAGCTTGGGGGCCGGGACAGGGGCGGCTAATGAAAAACTGCTTTTT. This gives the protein CASSLGAGTGAANEKLLF.

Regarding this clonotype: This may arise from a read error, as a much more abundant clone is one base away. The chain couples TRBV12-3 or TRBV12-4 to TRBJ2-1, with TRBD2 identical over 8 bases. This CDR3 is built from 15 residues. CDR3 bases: TGTGCCAGCAGCTCCAGCGGGAGCTCCCACAATGAGCAGTTCTTC. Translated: CASSSSGSSHNEQFF.

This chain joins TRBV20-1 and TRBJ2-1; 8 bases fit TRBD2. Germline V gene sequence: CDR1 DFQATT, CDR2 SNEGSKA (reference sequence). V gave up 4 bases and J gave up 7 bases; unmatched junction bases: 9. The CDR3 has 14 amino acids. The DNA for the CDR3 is TGCAGTGCTAAAGACGACGGGAGGGGGAATGAGCAGTTCTTC. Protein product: CSAKDDGRGNEQFF.

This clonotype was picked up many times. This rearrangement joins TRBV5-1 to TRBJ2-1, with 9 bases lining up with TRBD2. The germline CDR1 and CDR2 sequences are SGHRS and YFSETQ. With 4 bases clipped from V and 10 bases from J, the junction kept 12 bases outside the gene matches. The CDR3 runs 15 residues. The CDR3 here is CASSALGLAGVEQFF. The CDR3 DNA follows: TGCGCCAGCAGCGCCCTGGGACTAGCTGGCGTAGAGCAGTTCTTC.

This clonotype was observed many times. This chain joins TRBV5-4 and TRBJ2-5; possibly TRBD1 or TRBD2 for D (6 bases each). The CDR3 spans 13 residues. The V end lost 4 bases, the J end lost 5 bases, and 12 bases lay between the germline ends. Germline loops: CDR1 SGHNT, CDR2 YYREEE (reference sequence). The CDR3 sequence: CASSLRGGETQYF. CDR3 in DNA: TGTGCCAGCAGCCTACGAGGGGGGGAGACCCAGTACTTC.